The present T cell receptor (beta chain) was sequenced within a study of T cell responses to AZD1222 COVID-19 vaccine. General study results and limits: Possibly, clonal diversity was underestimated; donors were largely white British and included more females. The study sampled repertoires only after the peak T cell response.

Clones were sequenced by immunoSEQ multiplex PCR, and TCRdb holds only the in-frame ones, with some missing. The sample lists some 130,000 clones; over 75% were seen once. CDR1 is SGHRS and CDR2 is YFSETQ in the germline V gene. This CDR3 is built from 15 residues. V was trimmed by 0 bases and J by 1 base, leaving 7 bases between them. For this clone: No antigen is known for it.

The sequence was collected from an adult in good health. The rearrangement joins TRBV5-1 to TRBJ1-4; D ambiguous. The sequencing used peripheral blood, collected on day 0 of AZD1222 vaccination. The CDR3 here is CASSLAGGTNEKLFF. The CDR3, as DNA: TGCGCCAGCAGCTTGGCCGGAGGAACTAATGAAAAACTGTTTTTT.